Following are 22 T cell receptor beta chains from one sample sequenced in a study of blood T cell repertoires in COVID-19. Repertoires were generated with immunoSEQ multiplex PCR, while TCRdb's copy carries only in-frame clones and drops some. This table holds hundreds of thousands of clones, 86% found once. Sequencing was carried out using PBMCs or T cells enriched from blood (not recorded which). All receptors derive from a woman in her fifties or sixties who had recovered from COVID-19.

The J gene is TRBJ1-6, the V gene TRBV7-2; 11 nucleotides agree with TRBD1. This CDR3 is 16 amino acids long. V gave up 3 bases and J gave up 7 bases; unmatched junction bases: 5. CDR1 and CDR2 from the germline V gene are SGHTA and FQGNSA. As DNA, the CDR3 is TGTGCCAGCAGCTTCGGACAGGGGGCTCGGAATTCACCCCTCCACTTT. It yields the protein CASSFGQGARNSPLHF.

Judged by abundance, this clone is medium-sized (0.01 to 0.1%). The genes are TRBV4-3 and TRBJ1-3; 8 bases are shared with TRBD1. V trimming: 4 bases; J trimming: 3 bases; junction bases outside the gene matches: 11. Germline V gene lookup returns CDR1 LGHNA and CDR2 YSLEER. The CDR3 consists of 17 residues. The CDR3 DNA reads TGCGCCAGCAGCCGCCAACAAGGACAGGGTGTTGGAAACACCATATATTTT. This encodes CASSRQQGQGVGNTIYF.

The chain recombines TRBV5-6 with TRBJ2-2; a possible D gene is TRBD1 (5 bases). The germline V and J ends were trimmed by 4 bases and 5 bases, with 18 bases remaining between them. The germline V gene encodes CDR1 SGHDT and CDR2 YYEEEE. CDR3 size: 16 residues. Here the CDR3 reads CASSNQRSGRTGELFF. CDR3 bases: TGTGCCAGCAGCAATCAGAGGTCAGGGCGGACCGGGGAGCTGTTTTTT.

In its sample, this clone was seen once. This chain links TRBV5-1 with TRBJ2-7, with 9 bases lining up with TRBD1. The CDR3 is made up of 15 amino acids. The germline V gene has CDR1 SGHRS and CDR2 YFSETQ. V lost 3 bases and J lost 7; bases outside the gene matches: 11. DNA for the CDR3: TGCGCCAGCAGCTCGACGACAGGGGGATTGGGTGAGCAGTACTTC. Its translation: CASSSTTGGLGEQYF.

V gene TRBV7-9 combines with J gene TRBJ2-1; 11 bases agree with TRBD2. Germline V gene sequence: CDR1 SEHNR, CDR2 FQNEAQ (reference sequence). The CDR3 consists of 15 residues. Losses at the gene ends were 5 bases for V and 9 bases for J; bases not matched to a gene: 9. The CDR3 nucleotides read TGTGCCAGCAGCCTTAGCGGGAGGGGCCGTAGTGAGCAGTTCTTC. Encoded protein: CASSLSGRGRSEQFF.

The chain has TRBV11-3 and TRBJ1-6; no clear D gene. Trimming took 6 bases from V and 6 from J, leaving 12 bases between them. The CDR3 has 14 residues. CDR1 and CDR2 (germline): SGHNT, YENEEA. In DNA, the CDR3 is TGTGCCAGCAGTCGGGGAGGAAGTAATTCACCCCTCCACTTT. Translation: CASSRGGSNSPLHF.

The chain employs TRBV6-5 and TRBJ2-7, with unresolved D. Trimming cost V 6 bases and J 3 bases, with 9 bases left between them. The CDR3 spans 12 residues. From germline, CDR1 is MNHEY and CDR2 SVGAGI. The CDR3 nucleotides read TGTGCCAGCAGCCACGGAGACTACGAGCAGTACTTC. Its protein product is CASSHGDYEQYF.

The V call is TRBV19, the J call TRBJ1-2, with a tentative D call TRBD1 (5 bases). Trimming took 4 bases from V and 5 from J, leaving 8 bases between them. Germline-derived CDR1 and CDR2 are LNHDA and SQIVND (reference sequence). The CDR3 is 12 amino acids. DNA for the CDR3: TGTGCCAGTAGTACCAGGGTTTATGGCTACACCTTC. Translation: CASSTRVYGYTF.

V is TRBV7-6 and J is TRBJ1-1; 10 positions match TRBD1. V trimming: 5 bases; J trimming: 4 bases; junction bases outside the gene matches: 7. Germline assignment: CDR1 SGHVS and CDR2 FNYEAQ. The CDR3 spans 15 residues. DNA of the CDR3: TGTGCCAGCAGCCACGACAGGGGGCTTAGCACTGAAGCTTTCTTT. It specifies CASSHDRGLSTEAFF.

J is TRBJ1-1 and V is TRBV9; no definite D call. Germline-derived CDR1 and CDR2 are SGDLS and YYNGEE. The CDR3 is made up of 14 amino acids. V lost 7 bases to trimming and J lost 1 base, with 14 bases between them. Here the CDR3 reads CASAKEPGNTEAFF. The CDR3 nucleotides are TGTGCCAGCGCTAAGGAGCCCGGGAACACTGAAGCTTTCTTT. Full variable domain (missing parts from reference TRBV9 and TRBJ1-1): DSGVTQTPKHLITATGQRVTLRCSPRSGDLSVYWYQQSLDQGLQFLIQYYNGEERAKGNILERFSAQQFPDLHSELNLSSLELGDSALYFCASAKEPGNTEAFFGQGTRLTVV.

The CDR3 loop is CASSSAPAYGEQYF. The CDR3 DNA is TGTGCCAGCAGCTCCGCCCCAGCGTACGGCGAGCAGTACTTC. The rearrangement joins TRBV9 to TRBJ2-7; D call uncertain. CDR3 length equals 14 residues. The germline V gene has CDR1 SGDLS and CDR2 YYNGEE. V dropped 4 bases and J dropped 6 bases, with 17 bases sitting between them.

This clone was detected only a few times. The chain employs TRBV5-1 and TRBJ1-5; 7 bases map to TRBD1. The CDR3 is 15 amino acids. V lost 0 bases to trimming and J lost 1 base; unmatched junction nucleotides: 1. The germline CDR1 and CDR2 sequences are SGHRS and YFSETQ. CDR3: CASSLGQGSNQPQHF. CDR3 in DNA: TGCGCCAGCAGCTTGGGACAGGGAAGCAATCAGCCCCAGCATTTT.

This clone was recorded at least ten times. In DNA, the CDR3 is TGTGCCAGTAGTACCCCGGGGAGTAATGAAAAACTGTTTTTT. Protein product: CASSTPGSNEKLFF. The chain joins TRBV19 to TRBJ1-4; D is uncertain. Germline assignment: CDR1 LNHDA and CDR2 SQIVND (reference sequence). The CDR3 has 14 amino acids. The V and J ends lost 4 bases and 4 bases respectively, with 10 bases between them. Variable domain in full (rest from reference TRBV19 and TRBJ1-4): DGGITQSPKYLFRKEGQNVTLSCEQNLNHDAMYWYRQDPGQGLRLIYYSQIVNDFQKGDIAEGYSVSREKKESFPLTVTSAQKNPTAFYLCASSTPGSNEKLFFGSGTQLSVL.

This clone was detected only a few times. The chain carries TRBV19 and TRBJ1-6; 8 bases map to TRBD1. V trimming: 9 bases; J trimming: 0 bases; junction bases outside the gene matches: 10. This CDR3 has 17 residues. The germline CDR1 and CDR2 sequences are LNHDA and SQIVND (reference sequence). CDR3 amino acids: CASNQGARSSYNSPLHF. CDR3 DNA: TGTGCCAGCAACCAGGGGGCCAGGAGCTCCTATAATTCACCCCTCCACTTT.

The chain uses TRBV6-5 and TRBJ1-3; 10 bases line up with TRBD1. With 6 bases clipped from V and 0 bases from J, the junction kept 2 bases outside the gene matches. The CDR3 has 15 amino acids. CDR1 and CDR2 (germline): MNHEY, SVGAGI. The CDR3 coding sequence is TGTGCCAGCAGGGGGGACAGGGGCTCTGGAAACACCATATATTTT. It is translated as CASRGDRGSGNTIYF.

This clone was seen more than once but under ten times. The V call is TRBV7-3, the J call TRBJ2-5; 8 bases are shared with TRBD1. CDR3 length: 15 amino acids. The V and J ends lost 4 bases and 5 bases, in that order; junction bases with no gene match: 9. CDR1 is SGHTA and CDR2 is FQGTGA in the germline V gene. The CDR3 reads CASSSNTGGSETQYF. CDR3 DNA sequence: TGTGCCAGCAGCTCAAACACAGGGGGGAGCGAGACCCAGTACTTC. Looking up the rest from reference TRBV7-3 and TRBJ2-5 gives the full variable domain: GAGVSQTPSNKVTEKGKYVELRCDPISGHTALYWYRQSLGQGPEFLIYFQGTGAADDSGLPNDRFFAVRPEGSVSTLKIQRTERGDSAVYLCASSSNTGGSETQYFGPGTRLLVL.

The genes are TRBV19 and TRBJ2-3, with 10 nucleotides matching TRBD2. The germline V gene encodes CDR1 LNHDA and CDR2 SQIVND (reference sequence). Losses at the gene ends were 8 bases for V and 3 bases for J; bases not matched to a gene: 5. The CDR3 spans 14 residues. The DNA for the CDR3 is TGTGCCAGTTCTTCTAGCGGGAGAACAGATACGCAGTATTTT. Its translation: CASSSSGRTDTQYF.

CDR3 in amino acids: CASSFRDNYGYTF. DNA of the CDR3: TGTGCCAGCAGCTTTCGGGATAACTATGGCTACACCTTC. The genes are TRBV5-5 and TRBJ1-2; D gene unclear. With 2 bases removed from V and 1 base from J, the gap between germline ends came to 6 bases. The CDR3 is 13 residues long. In germline, CDR1 is SGHKS, CDR2 YYEKEE (reference sequence).

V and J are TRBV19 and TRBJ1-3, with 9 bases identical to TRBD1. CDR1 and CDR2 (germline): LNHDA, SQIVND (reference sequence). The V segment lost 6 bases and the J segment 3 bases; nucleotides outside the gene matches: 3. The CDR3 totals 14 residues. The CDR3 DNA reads TGTGCCAGTAGACAGGGGGCGAGTGGAAACACCATATATTTT. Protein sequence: CASRQGASGNTIYF.

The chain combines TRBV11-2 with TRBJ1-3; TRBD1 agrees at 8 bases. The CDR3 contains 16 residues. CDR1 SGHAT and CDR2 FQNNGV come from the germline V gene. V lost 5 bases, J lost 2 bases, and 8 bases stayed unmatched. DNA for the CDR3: TGTGCCAGCAGCCCTTTCGCAGGGGGCACTGGAAACACCATATATTTT. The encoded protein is CASSPFAGGTGNTIYF.

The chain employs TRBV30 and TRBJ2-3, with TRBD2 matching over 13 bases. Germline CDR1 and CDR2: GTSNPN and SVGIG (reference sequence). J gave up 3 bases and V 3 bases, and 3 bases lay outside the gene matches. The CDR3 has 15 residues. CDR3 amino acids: CAWRKLAGGTDTQYF. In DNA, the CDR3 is TGTGCCTGGAGAAAACTAGCGGGAGGGACAGATACGCAGTATTTT.

The CDR3 sequence: CASSLAWSGQGPEYF. CDR3 DNA: TGCGCCAGCAGCTTGGCCTGGTCGGGACAGGGGCCCGAATACTTC. The J gene is TRBJ2-7, the V gene TRBV5-1; TRBD1 matches at 10 bases. Germline CDR1 reads SGHRS; CDR2 reads YFSETQ. V gave up 0 bases and J gave up 13 bases; unmatched junction bases: 13. This CDR3 has 15 residues.